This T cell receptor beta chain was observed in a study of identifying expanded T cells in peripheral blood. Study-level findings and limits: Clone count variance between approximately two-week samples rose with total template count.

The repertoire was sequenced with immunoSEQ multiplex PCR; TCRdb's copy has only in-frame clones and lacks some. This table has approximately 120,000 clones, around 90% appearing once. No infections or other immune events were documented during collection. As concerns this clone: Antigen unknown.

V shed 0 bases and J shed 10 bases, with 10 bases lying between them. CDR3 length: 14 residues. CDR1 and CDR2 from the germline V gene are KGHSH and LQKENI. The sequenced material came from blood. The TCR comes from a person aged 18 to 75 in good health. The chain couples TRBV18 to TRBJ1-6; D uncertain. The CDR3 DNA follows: TGTGCCAGCTCACCACCGCCGGGTGGATCACCCCTCCACTTT. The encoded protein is CASSPPPGGSPLHF.